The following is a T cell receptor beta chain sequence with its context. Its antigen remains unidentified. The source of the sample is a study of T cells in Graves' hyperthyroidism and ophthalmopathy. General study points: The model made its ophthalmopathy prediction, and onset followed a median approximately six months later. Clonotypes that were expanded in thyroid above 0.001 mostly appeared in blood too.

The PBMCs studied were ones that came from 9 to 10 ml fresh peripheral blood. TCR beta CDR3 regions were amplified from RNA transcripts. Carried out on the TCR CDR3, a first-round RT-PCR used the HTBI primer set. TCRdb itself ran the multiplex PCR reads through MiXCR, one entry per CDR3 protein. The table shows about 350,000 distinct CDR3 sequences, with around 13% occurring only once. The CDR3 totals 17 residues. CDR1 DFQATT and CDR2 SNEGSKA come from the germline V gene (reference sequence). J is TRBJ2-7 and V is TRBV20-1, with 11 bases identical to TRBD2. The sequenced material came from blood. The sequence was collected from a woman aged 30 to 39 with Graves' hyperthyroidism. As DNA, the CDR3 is TGCAGCGCTCAGACTAGCGGGAAAAGATCCGGCTCCTACGAGCAGTACTTC. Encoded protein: CSAQTSGKRSGSYEQYF.